These 10 T cell receptor beta chains share one sample of origin, sequenced in a study of T-cell reconstitution after alpha-beta-depleted transplantation in children. It was with unique molecular identifiers that the TCRbeta library was prepared. TCRdb re-called the PCR reads with MiXCR, one entry per CDR3 protein. This sample has 600,000 to 700,000 distinct CDR3 sequences, with roughly 13% found just once. The starting material was PBMCs, obtained before TCRalphabeta/CD19-depleted stem cell transplant. These receptors were obtained from a girl aged 2-10 years with congenital amegakaryocytic thrombocytopenia, due to receive a stem cell transplant.

The sample holds many counts of this clonotype. This sequence joins TRBV20-1 and TRBJ1-2; no clear D gene. The CDR3 length is 13 residues. In germline, CDR1 is DFQATT, CDR2 SNEGSKA (reference sequence). With 5 bases removed from V and 3 bases from J, the gap between germline ends came to 13 bases. In DNA, the CDR3 is TGCAGTGCTCCACCCGGGAGTCACTATGGCTACACCTTC. Protein product: CSAPPGSHYGYTF.

The table lists this clonotype with many counts. Here the CDR3 reads CASRIQGNQPQHF. The DNA of the CDR3 is TGTGCCAGCAGGATACAGGGAAATCAGCCCCAGCATTTT. This chain connects TRBV12-3 or TRBV12-4 to TRBJ1-5; D is perhaps TRBD1 (6 bases). CDR3 size: 13 residues. The ends were cut back, 6 bases at V and 4 bases at J, with 10 bases in the middle.

This rearrangement joins TRBV20-1 to TRBJ2-3; D possibly uses TRBD1 or TRBD2 (5 bases each). In germline, CDR1 is DFQATT, CDR2 SNEGSKA (reference sequence). The V end was cut by 6 bases, the J end by 0 bases, with 19 bases between. This CDR3 comprises 16 residues. CDR3 DNA sequence: TGCAGTGCCCTCGGGGCAGATCCGACTAGCACAGATACGCAGTATTTT. As protein: CSALGADPTSTDTQYF.

This clonotype appeared a few times. The rearrangement joins TRBV5-1 to TRBJ2-5; TRBD1 agrees at 7 bases. CDR1 and CDR2 from the germline V gene are SGHRS and YFSETQ. This CDR3 has 16 residues. V lost 5 bases and J lost 0; bases outside the gene matches: 10. Written as DNA, the CDR3 is TGCGCCAGCAGTTGGTCGACAGGGTCGTACCAAGAGACCCAGTACTTC. It is translated as CASSWSTGSYQETQYF.

About this clonotype: A much larger clone sits a single nucleotide away, making a read error possible. The chain combines TRBV29-1 with TRBJ2-3; 11 nucleotides line up with TRBD2. Germline V gives CDR1 SQVTM, CDR2 ANQGSEA. The CDR3 contains 15 residues. The CDR3 region has the DNA TGCAGCGTTGCTCTAGGGACTAGCGGCACAGGTACGCAGTATTTT. Protein: CSVALGTSGTGTQYF.

The table lists this clonotype with a few counts. The J gene is TRBJ2-7, the V gene TRBV29-1; D possibly corresponds to TRBD1 (5 bases). CDR3 size: 13 residues. Trimming removed 4 bases at V and 4 bases at J, with 14 bases between. Germline V CDR1 and CDR2: SQVTM, ANQGSEA. The CDR3 loop is CSVVRQGGYEQYF. In DNA, the CDR3 is TGCAGCGTTGTAAGGCAGGGTGGTTACGAGCAGTACTTC.

This clonotype appeared many times. J is TRBJ1-2 and V is TRBV27, with TRBD1 identical over 8 bases. The CDR3 contains 14 residues. Unmatched junction bases numbered 7, after V lost 6 bases and J lost 4 bases. Germline values: CDR1 MNHEY, CDR2 SMNVEV (reference sequence). This CDR3 reads CASRPGQVLYGYTF. The DNA of the CDR3 is TGTGCCAGCAGGCCGGGACAGGTTCTCTATGGCTACACCTTC.

This CDR3 is CASSQDTLATYNEQFF. CDR3 bases: TGTGCCAGCAGCCAAGATACACTAGCGACTTACAATGAGCAGTTCTTC. The chain is built from TRBV3-1 and TRBJ2-1, with 7 bases fitting TRBD2. This CDR3 contains 16 residues. J lost 4 bases, V lost 0 bases, and 6 bases had no gene match. CDR1 and CDR2 (germline): LGHDT, YNNKEL (reference sequence).

This clonotype was found many times. The chain employs TRBV12-3 or TRBV12-4 and TRBJ1-1, with D unclear. This CDR3 has 14 residues. Deletions cut 0 bases from V and 1 base from J, with 6 bases between. The CDR3 is CASSLAPRNTEAFF. As DNA, the CDR3 is TGTGCCAGCAGTTTAGCCCCTAGGAACACTGAAGCTTTCTTT.

Ten or more counts support this clonotype. The chain couples TRBV5-1 to TRBJ2-1; TRBD2 agrees at 7 bases. Germline V lookup: CDR1 SGHRS, CDR2 YFSETQ. J lost 5 bases, V lost 0 bases, and 5 bases had no gene match. The CDR3 consists of 15 residues. The CDR3 spells CASSLVSREDNEQFF. Written as DNA, the CDR3 is TGCGCCAGCAGCTTGGTTTCTCGGGAGGACAATGAGCAGTTCTTC.